One sample yielded the 2 T cell receptor beta chains listed below, sequenced in a study of cytomegalovirus exposure and HLA in healthy donors. The study ran its PCR with 60 Vbeta and 13 Jbeta primers. Repertoires were generated with immunoSEQ multiplex PCR, while TCRdb's copy carries only in-frame clones and drops some. The sample yields 100,000 to 150,000 clones, 65% to 90% seen once. The sequenced sample was PBMCs. The receptors shown here come from a man aged 25-40 years in good health and CMV-seronegative.

Here the CDR3 DNA reads TGTGCCAGCAGCCAGACGACCGGGACAGTCGACAATTCACCCCTCCACTTT. This encodes CASSQTTGTVDNSPLHF. This rearrangement joins TRBV14 to TRBJ1-6, with TRBD1 identical over 7 bases. The germline V gene has CDR1 SGHDN and CDR2 FVKESK. Losses at the gene ends were 3 bases for V and 7 bases for J; bases not matched to a gene: 12. The CDR3 loop spans 17 amino acids.

This chain uses TRBV29-1 with TRBJ1-5; D not resolved. Germline V gene lookup returns CDR1 SQVTM and CDR2 ANQGSEA. V lost 4 bases to trimming and J lost 0 bases, with 10 bases between them. This CDR3 is built from 14 residues. This chain's CDR3 is CSVASGNSNQPQHF. The DNA of the CDR3 is TGCAGCGTTGCATCGGGTAATAGCAATCAGCCCCAGCATTTT.